This TCR beta chain was captured in a study of Ad26.COV2.S vaccination and SARS-CoV-2 variants. Germline loops: CDR1 LNHNV, CDR2 YYDKDF (reference sequence). Trimming removed 5 bases from V and 4 bases from J, with 6 bases in between. The CDR3 contains 12 residues. Of note for this clone: The target antigen is unknown.

Data came from immunoSEQ multiplex PCR; TCRdb stores just in-frame clones and leaves some out. Counted here are around 300,000 clones, roughly 91% occurring once; the ten biggest clones make up about 5%. Study results and caveats: Overall T cell responses may have been underestimated by the analyses of TCR breadth and depth.

This sample's treatment: over 15 received Ad26.COV2.S at low or high dose, single or two shots; several received placebo; per-sample allocation not given. It was on day 63 after the first vaccine or placebo injection that samples were taken. The material sequenced was peripheral blood, taken in a trial of Ad26.COV2.S vaccine versus placebo. V and J are TRBV15 and TRBJ1-5; D gene unclear. The sequence was obtained from a person aged 18 to 65 who received the Ad26.COV2.S COVID-19 vaccine or a placebo. The CDR3 coding sequence is TGTGCCACCAGCCTATCTAATCAGCCCCAGCATTTT. This sequence encodes CATSLSNQPQHF.